This T cell receptor (beta chain) was documented in a study of CD8 T cells in Susac syndrome. Study overall: Each patient with Susac syndrome, at the time of blood draw, was therapy-naive, on corticosteroids, or on intravenous immunoglobulin alone. Study-wide results and caveats: In Susac syndrome, CD4+ T cell repertoires lacked any clonal expansion.

As concerns this clonotype: Its antigen is undetermined.

Sequencing of TCR beta was undertaken in CD8+ and CD4+ T cells derived from blood. Negative isolation yielded CD4+ and CD8+ T cells, and FACS enriched TEMRA cells. With random hexamers, reverse transcription was performed on about 0.45 to 1 ug of RNA. TCRdb ran MiXCR on the immunoSEQ multiplex PCR reads and lists one entry per CDR3 protein. This table holds some 190,000 distinct CDR3 sequences, around 93% found once. This receptor was identified in a human donor with Susac syndrome. Sequencing input: CD4+ T cells from PBMCs.

The DNA of the CDR3 is TGTGCCACCAGTCGGACAGGGATTGACAATGAGCAGTTCTTC. Amino acids: CATSRTGIDNEQFF. J is TRBJ2-1 and V is TRBV24-1; the match to TRBD1 covers 8 bases. Germline loops: CDR1 KGHDR, CDR2 SFDVKD. V shed 6 bases and J 5 bases; nucleotides not matched to a gene: 5. CDR3 size: 14 residues.